The 23 T cell receptor beta chains in this list originate from one sample, sequenced in a study of monozygotic twins with inflammatory bowel disease. One entry per CDR3 protein, without DNA, is what TCRdb gives after re-calling the 5' RACE reads. Its listing shows over 100,000 distinct CDR3 sequences. The sequenced sample consisted of blood. These receptors originate from a human donor with ulcerative colitis or Crohn's disease, or a healthy co-twin of an affected twin (not recorded which).

The chain couples TRBV5-1 to TRBJ1-1; the D call from TCRdb, TRBD1, cannot be confirmed without DNA. In germline, CDR1 is SGHRS, CDR2 YFSETQ. The CDR3 is made up of 16 amino acids. The CDR3 is CASSPQATGENTEAFF.

This chain links TRBV11-2 with TRBJ2-5; TCRdb outputs TRBD1, but without DNA this stays unchecked. Germline V lookup: CDR1 SGHAT, CDR2 FQNNGV. This CDR3 comprises 16 residues. The CDR3 reads CASSSGLTGLGKTQYF.

J is TRBJ2-1 and V is TRBV5-1; no DNA is available, so the TRBD1 call from TCRdb remains unchecked. CDR3 length equals 15 residues. Germline loops: CDR1 SGHRS, CDR2 YFSETQ. The CDR3 loop is CASKGGTGISHEQFF. The whole variable domain, remainder taken from reference TRBV5-1 and TRBJ2-1, is KAGVTQTPRYLIKTRGQQVTLSCSPISGHRSVSWYQQTPGQGLQFLFEYFSETQRNKGNFPGRFSGRQFSNSRSEMNVSTLELGDSALYLCASKGGTGISHEQFFGPGTRLTVL.

The rearrangement joins TRBV11-3 to TRBJ2-2; the TCRdb D gene call, TRBD1, has no DNA to confirm it. CDR3 length equals 16 residues. CDR1 and CDR2 from the germline V gene are SGHNT and YENEEA. The CDR3 spells CASSPTPDRGSGELFF.

The chain has TRBV12-3 or TRBV12-4 and TRBJ2-1; the TCRdb D gene call, TRBD2, has no DNA to confirm it. The CDR3 is 15 amino acids. CDR3 loop: CASTELTSGSYEQFF.

The rearrangement joins TRBV7-8 to TRBJ2-1; the TCRdb D gene call, TRBD2, has no DNA to confirm it. The CDR3 contains 16 residues. Germline V CDR1 and CDR2: SGHVS, FQNEAQ. The CDR3 loop reads CATSHLPSGVKDEQFF.

V is TRBV5-4 and J is TRBJ2-2. The CDR3 is 15 residues long. The germline V gene encodes CDR1 SGHNT and CDR2 YYREEE (reference sequence). CDR3 region: CASSLDRRSTGELFF.

The rearrangement uses TRBV10-3 and TRBJ2-1; with no DNA, the TCRdb D assignment of TRBD1 cannot be verified. In germline, CDR1 is ENHRY, CDR2 SYGVKD. CDR3 size: 17 residues. CDR3 sequence: CAISDVARTGQYNEQFF.

The chain is built from TRBV5-1 and TRBJ2-3; with no DNA, the TCRdb D assignment of TRBD1 cannot be verified. Germline CDR1 reads SGHRS; CDR2 reads YFSETQ. The CDR3 length is 15 residues. The CDR3 is CASSRDPLGTDTQYF.

CDR3 in amino acids: CSVEGETGNTIYF. This chain connects TRBV20-1 to TRBJ1-3; the D call of TRBD1 rests on TCRdb alone, since no DNA is present to check it. Per the germline V gene, CDR1 is DFQATT and CDR2 is SNEGSKA (reference sequence). The CDR3 has 13 residues.

The CDR3 loop reads CASTQADSYNEQFF. The chain employs TRBV5-1 and TRBJ2-1. From germline, CDR1 is SGHRS and CDR2 YFSETQ. The CDR3 is made up of 14 amino acids.

The chain links TRBV10-3 to TRBJ2-5; TCRdb gives TRBD2 as the D gene, but with no DNA this cannot be confirmed. Germline CDR1 ENHRY, CDR2 SYGVKD. The CDR3 extends over 14 amino acids. CDR3 protein: CAISGPAGEETQYF.

The CDR3 reads CATSDPSGDQPQHF. The J gene is TRBJ1-5, the V gene TRBV24-1. This CDR3 spans 14 amino acids. CDR1 and CDR2 from the germline V gene are KGHDR and SFDVKD.

The chain carries TRBV12-3 or TRBV12-4 and TRBJ2-7; without DNA, the TCRdb call of TRBD2 cannot be checked. There are 15 residues in the CDR3. CDR3 loop: CASSLYLAGEDEQYF.

The J gene is TRBJ1-5, the V gene TRBV6-6. Per germline, CDR1 MNHNY and CDR2 SVGAGI (reference sequence). The CDR3 length is 13 residues. The CDR3 protein is CASSRSDSQPQHF.

The chain carries TRBV7-3 and TRBJ2-7; TCRdb returns TRBD2, unconfirmable since there is no DNA. Germline CDR1 SGHTA, CDR2 FQGTGA. The CDR3 has 18 amino acids. This CDR3 is CASSLEPGGPGGDHEQYF.

V is TRBV27 and J is TRBJ1-1; TCRdb's D call, TRBD1, is unchecked because there is no DNA. CDR3 size: 15 residues. Looked up from germline, CDR1 is MNHEY and CDR2 is SMNVEV (reference sequence). Here the CDR3 reads CASSSTGGWIGGAFF.

V and J are TRBV11-2 and TRBJ2-7; the TRBD1 assignment by TCRdb is unverifiable without DNA. The CDR3 contains 16 residues. CDR1 SGHAT and CDR2 FQNNGV come from the germline V gene. The CDR3 loop reads CASSPGGTAAGNEQYF.

This sequence joins TRBV24-1 and TRBJ2-7. The CDR3 runs 13 residues. Germline CDR1 is KGHDR and CDR2 is SFDVKD. The CDR3 is CATSDLGSYEQYF.

This chain links TRBV10-3 with TRBJ2-2; TCRdb reports TRBD1, a call that lacks DNA to check it against. The CDR3 has 17 amino acids. Germline V gives CDR1 ENHRY, CDR2 SYGVKD. The CDR3 reads CAISGDMGEANTGELFF.

The gene calls are TRBV7-8 and TRBJ1-2; TCRdb reports TRBD1, a call that lacks DNA to check it against. The CDR3 covers 13 residues. Germline V gives CDR1 SGHVS, CDR2 FQNEAQ. CDR3 protein: CASSPEDGNFYTF.

V gene TRBV29-1 combines with J gene TRBJ2-1; the TCRdb call, TRBD2, lacks DNA for checking. Germline CDR1 and CDR2: SQVTM and ANQGSEA. This CDR3 spans 15 amino acids. This CDR3 reads CSVISGASGGNEQFF.

The chain links TRBV29-1 to TRBJ1-1. This CDR3 region has 16 residues. From germline, CDR1 is SQVTM and CDR2 ANQGSEA. CDR3 sequence reads: CSVSSGWGMGNTEAFF. The variable domain in full, completed from reference TRBV29-1 and TRBJ1-1, reads SAVISQKPSRDICQRGTSLTIQCQVDSQVTMMFWYRQQPGQSLTLIATANQGSEATYESGFVIDKFPISRPNLTFSTLTVSNMSPEDSSIYLCSVSSGWGMGNTEAFFGQGTRLTVV.